This TCR beta chain was sequenced during a study of neurological immune-mediated disorders. Across the study: The 35 or so multiple sclerosis patients comprised approximately 31 relapsing-remitting and 3 secondary progressive cases.

Study-level findings and limits: Sharing of CDR3 amino acid sequences among expanded clones across subjects was absent, suggesting private repertoires in all groups.

TCRdb re-called the 5' RACE reads through MiXCR, storing one row per CDR3 protein. The sample lists about 52,000 distinct CDR3 sequences; 3% to 4.5% were seen once. Germline V lookup: CDR1 DFQATT, CDR2 SNEGSKA (reference sequence). This CDR3 has 15 amino acids. V lost 5 bases and J lost 2, with 17 bases in between. This clonotype was seen ten or more times. As yet, its antigen is unknown. Specimen: PBMCs. This sequence joins TRBV20-1 and TRBJ2-3; D remains unclear. This receptor was obtained from a man between 60 and 75 years old with multiple sclerosis. Here the CDR3 DNA reads TGCAGTGCTGATCGTGGGGTTGCGAACACAGATACGCAGTATTTT. Its protein product is CSADRGVANTDTQYF.